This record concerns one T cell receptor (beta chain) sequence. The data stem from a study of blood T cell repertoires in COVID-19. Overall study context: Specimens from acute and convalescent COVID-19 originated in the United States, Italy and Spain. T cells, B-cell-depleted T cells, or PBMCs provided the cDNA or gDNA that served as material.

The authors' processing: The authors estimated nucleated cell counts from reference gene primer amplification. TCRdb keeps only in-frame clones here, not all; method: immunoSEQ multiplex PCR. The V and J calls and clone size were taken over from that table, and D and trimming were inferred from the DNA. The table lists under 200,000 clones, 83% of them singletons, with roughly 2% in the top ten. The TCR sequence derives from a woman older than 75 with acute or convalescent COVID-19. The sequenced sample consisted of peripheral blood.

As DNA, the CDR3 is TGTGCCAGCAGTCTACAGGGGCCCAACAATAATTCACCCCTCCACTTT. Translation gives CASSLQGPNNNSPLHF. V and J are TRBV6-6 and TRBJ1-6; TRBD1 agrees at 7 bases. CDR1 and CDR2 from the germline V gene are MNHNY and SVGAGI (reference sequence). The CDR3 length is 16 residues. V trimming: 5 bases; J trimming: 5 bases; junction bases outside the gene matches: 9.